A single T cell receptor beta chain is shown here with its context. TCR beta cDNA came from approximately 490 ng total RNA, primed with a constant-region primer. What produced the TCR beta libraries was three nested multiplex PCR rounds using slightly modified ARM-PCR. A C-beta reverse primer and TRBV1-TRBV30 forward primers served in each of the first two PCR rounds, at approximately 10 cycles apiece. TCRdb ran MiXCR on the multiplex PCR reads and lists one entry per CDR3 protein. The sample yields a few hundred thousand distinct CDR3 sequences, approximately 58% seen once. The data originate from a study of tumor-infiltrating lymphocytes in primary liver carcinoma. The study extracted blood RNA from unsorted whole blood and also extracted germline DNA. Germline V lookup: CDR1 LGHNA, CDR2 YNFKEQ. This CDR3 is 17 amino acids long. V was clipped by 0 bases and J by 1 base; unmatched bases: 5.

The chain carries TRBV4-2 and TRBJ2-5; the match to TRBD2 covers 10 bases. Sequenced sample: peripheral blood. This TCR was recovered from a woman aged 25 to 45 with primary liver carcinoma and hepatitis B virus infection. CDR3 nucleotides: TGTGCCAGCAGCCAAGATTTAGCGGGAGGTCCCCAAGAGACCCAGTACTTC. It is translated as CASSQDLAGGPQETQYF.